This paragraph covers one T cell receptor beta chain sequence. This entry is derived from a study of blood T cell repertoires in COVID-19. Across the whole study: Sites across the United States, Italy and Spain contributed samples from acute and convalescent COVID-19. PBMCs, B-cell-depleted T cells, or T cells were the source of the cDNA or gDNA that made up the material.

As handled by the study authors: Nucleated cell number was recorded as an estimate derived from reference gene primer amplification. Some clones are missing from TCRdb's copy, which holds only in-frame ones; the method was immunoSEQ multiplex PCR. V and J calls and clone size follow that table, whereas D and trimming were derived from the DNA. Here the sample spans 200,000 to 300,000 clones, 86% being singletons. The CDR3 is 16 residues long. Germline loops: CDR1 LGHNA, CDR2 YNFKEQ. Trimming pared 4 bases from V and 5 bases from J, leaving 20 bases between. This rearrangement joins TRBV4-2 to TRBJ2-5; TRBD2 might be the D (5 bases). The receptor comes from a woman aged 55-69 years who had recovered from COVID-19. Specimen: peripheral blood. CDR3 DNA sequence: TGTGCCAGCAGCCCGCGGGCACCGACCGGCGAGGAGACCCAGTACTTC. Translated, it gives CASSPRAPTGEETQYF.